This T cell receptor beta chain was observed in a study of blood T cell repertoires in COVID-19. The assay was immunoSEQ multiplex PCR, and TCRdb's table has in-frame clones only and misses some. The data show about 240,000 clones, with about 90% seen just once and approximately 7.5% held by the top ten. The CDR3 is 14 residues long. Germline trimming cut 6 bases from V and 10 bases from J; bases unmatched to any gene: 9. The germline V gene encodes CDR1 KGHSH and CDR2 LQKENI. The rearrangement uses TRBV18 and TRBJ2-1; 10 bases match TRBD1. The TCR originated in a man in his sixties who had recovered from COVID-19. Sequencing was carried out using peripheral blood. The CDR3 nucleotides are TGTGCCAGCTCTCCCCGGACAGGGGGTGAAGAGCAGTTCTTC. It codes for CASSPRTGGEEQFF. Combining the CDR3 with reference TRBV18 and TRBJ2-1 gives the whole variable domain NAGVMQNPRHLVRRRGQEARLRCSPMKGHSHVYWYRQLPEEGLKFMVYLQKENIIDESGMPKERFSAEFPKEGPSILRIQQVVRGDSAAYFCASSPRTGGEEQFFGPGTRLTVL.